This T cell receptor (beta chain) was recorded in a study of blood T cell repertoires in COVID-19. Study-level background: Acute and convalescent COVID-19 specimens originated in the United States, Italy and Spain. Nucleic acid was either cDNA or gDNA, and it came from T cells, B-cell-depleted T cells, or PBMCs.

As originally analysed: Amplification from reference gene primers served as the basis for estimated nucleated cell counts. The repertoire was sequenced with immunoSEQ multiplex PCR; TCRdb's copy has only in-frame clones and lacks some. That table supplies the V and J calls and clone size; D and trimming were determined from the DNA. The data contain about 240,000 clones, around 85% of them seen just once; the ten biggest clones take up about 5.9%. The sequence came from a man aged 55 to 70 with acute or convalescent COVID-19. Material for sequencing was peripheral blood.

The CDR3 spells CASSLGDRAEQYF. CDR3 DNA sequence: TGCGCCAGCAGCTTGGGAGACAGGGCCGAGCAGTACTTC. The chain has TRBV5-1 and TRBJ2-7, with TRBD1 matching over 7 bases. The CDR3 spans 13 residues. The trim removed 0 bases at V and 6 bases at J, leaving 3 bases unmatched. CDR1 is SGHRS, CDR2 YFSETQ, per germline.